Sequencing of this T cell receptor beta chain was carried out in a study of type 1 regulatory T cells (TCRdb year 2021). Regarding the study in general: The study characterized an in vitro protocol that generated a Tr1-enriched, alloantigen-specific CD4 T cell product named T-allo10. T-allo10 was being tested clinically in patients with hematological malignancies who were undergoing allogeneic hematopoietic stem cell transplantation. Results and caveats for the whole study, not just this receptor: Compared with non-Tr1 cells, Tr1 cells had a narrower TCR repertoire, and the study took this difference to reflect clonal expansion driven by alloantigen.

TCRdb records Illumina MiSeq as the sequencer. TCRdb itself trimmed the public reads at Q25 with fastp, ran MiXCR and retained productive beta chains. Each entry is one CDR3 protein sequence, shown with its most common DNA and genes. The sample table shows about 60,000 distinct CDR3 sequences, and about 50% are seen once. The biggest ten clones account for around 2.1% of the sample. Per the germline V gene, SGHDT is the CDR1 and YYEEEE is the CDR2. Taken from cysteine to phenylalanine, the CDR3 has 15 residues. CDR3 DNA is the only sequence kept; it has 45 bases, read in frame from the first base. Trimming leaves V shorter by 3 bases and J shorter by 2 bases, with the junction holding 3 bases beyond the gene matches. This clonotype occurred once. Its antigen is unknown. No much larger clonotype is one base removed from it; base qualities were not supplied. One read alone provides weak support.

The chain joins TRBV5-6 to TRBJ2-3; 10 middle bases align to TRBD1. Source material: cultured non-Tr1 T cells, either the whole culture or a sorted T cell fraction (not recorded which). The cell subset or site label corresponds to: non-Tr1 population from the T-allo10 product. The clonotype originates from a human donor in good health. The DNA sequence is TGTGCCAGCAGCTGGGGACAGGGGTACACAGATACGCAGTATTTT. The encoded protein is CASSWGQGYTDTQYF.